A single sample is the source of the 26 T cell receptor beta chains below, sequenced in a study of CD8 T cells in Susac syndrome. cDNA came from about 0.46 to 1 ug RNA primed by random hexamers. TCRdb reprocessed the immunoSEQ multiplex PCR reads with MiXCR, giving one entry per CDR3 protein. This sample has 350,000 to 550,000 distinct CDR3 sequences; more than 80% occur once, and the top ten carry approximately 0.12%. The sequenced sample was CD8+ T cells from PBMCs. Receptors originate from a human donor with multiple sclerosis.

The sample holds one count of this clonotype. The rearrangement joins TRBV5-6 to TRBJ1-6, with D maybe TRBD1 (6 bases). The CDR3 totals 15 residues. Germline V gene lookup returns CDR1 SGHDT and CDR2 YYEEEE. Trimming cost V 4 bases and J 7 bases, with 15 bases left between them. In DNA, the CDR3 is TGTGCCAGCAGCCGGCCGGACAGATCCAATTCACCCCTCCACTTT. Protein sequence: CASSRPDRSNSPLHF. The variable domain in full, completed from reference TRBV5-6 and TRBJ1-6, reads DAGVTQSPTHLIKTRGQQVTLRCSPKSGHDTVSWYQQALGQGPQFIFQYYEEEERQRGNFPDRFSGHQFPNYSSELNVNALLLGDSALYLCASSRPDRSNSPLHFGNGTRLTVT.

This clonotype was observed a handful of times. V usage is TRBV5-1 and J usage is TRBJ2-7, with no clear D. The CDR3 contains 15 residues. The germline V gene encodes CDR1 SGHRS and CDR2 YFSETQ. The V gene lost 0 bases and the J gene lost 3 bases, with 13 bases spanning the gap. CDR3 in DNA: TGCGCCAGCAGCTTGGAAGATGGTAGGATCTACGAGCAGTACTTC. It codes for CASSLEDGRIYEQYF.

The table lists this clonotype with a count of one. This chain uses TRBV6-6 with TRBJ1-1; the D gene is possibly TRBD1 (6 bases). Germline CDR1 and CDR2: MNHNY and SVGAGI (reference sequence). This CDR3 is built from 14 residues. Trimming left V 3 bases short and J 5 bases short, with 13 bases between. CDR3 residues: CASSYTGLGTEAFF. The CDR3 DNA is TGTGCCAGCAGTTATACAGGGCTTGGAACTGAAGCTTTCTTT.

In nucleotides, the CDR3 is TGTGCCAGCAGTTTCGTGGGCAGCGGTAACACTGAAGCTTTCTTT. Protein: CASSFVGSGNTEAFF. The rearrangement joins TRBV27 to TRBJ1-1; D gene uncertain. Germline assignment: CDR1 MNHEY and CDR2 SMNVEV (reference sequence). This CDR3 has 15 amino acids. Trimming stripped 3 bases from V and 2 bases from J, with 13 bases between.

The rearrangement uses TRBV5-4 and TRBJ2-7; D not resolved. Germline V gene lookup returns CDR1 SGHNT and CDR2 YYREEE (reference sequence). The CDR3 extends over 14 amino acids. V lost 3 bases, J lost 0 bases, and 10 bases lay in between. CDR3 region: CASSSPGHSYEQYF. DNA of the CDR3: TGTGCCAGCAGCTCACCGGGCCACTCCTACGAGCAGTACTTC.

The table lists this clonotype with a count of one. The J gene is TRBJ1-1, the V gene TRBV27; D not resolved. The CDR3 has 12 residues. V was cut by 8 bases and J by 1 base, with 8 bases left in between. The germline V gene has CDR1 MNHEY and CDR2 SMNVEV (reference sequence). The CDR3 protein is CASPDGNTEAFF. The CDR3 DNA follows: TGTGCCAGCCCGGACGGGAACACTGAAGCTTTCTTT.

The rearrangement uses TRBV12-3 or TRBV12-4 and TRBJ1-2; no clear D gene. The length of the CDR3 is 13 residues. Deletions cut 6 bases from V and 6 bases from J, with 14 bases between. The CDR3 DNA is TGTGCCAGCAGCTTGTTCCCCTGGGATGGCTACACCTTC. It yields the protein CASSLFPWDGYTF.

The chain employs TRBV30 and TRBJ2-1; 7 bases agree with TRBD2. The ends lost 4 bases at V and 3 bases at J; junction bases unmatched: 3. This CDR3 has 13 residues. CDR1 is GTSNPN, CDR2 SVGIG, per germline (reference sequence). CDR3 bases: TGTGCCTGGAATAAGCGGGGCTACAATGAGCAGTTCTTC. It yields the protein CAWNKRGYNEQFF. The variable domain in full, completed from reference TRBV30 and TRBJ2-1, reads SQTIHQWPATLVQPVGSPLSLECTVEGTSNPNLYWYRQAAGRGLQLLFYSVGIGQISSEVPQNLSASRPQDRQFILSSKKLLLSDSGFYLCAWNKRGYNEQFFGPGTRLTVL.

The V gene is TRBV7-2, the J gene TRBJ1-2; D unclear. Trimming took 5 bases from V and 6 from J, leaving 16 bases between them. The CDR3 runs to 14 residues. CDR1 is SGHTA and CDR2 is FQGNSA in the germline V gene. The CDR3 region is CASSNPIISDGYTF. The CDR3 region has the DNA TGTGCCAGCAGCAATCCCATAATTTCTGATGGCTACACCTTC.

This chain joins TRBV20-1 and TRBJ2-3; a possible D gene is TRBD1 (5 bases). Germline CDR1 is DFQATT and CDR2 is SNEGSKA (reference sequence). V shed 6 bases and J shed 4 bases, with 17 bases lying between them. This CDR3 comprises 14 residues. DNA of the CDR3: TGCAGTGCCAAAGGGGAACCGCCGGCAGATACGCAGTATTTT. It is translated as CSAKGEPPADTQYF.

The rearrangement uses TRBV7-8 and TRBJ1-2; 7 positions match TRBD1. Per the germline V gene, CDR1 is SGHVS and CDR2 is FQNEAQ. Unmatched junction bases numbered 6, after V lost 5 bases and J lost 6 bases. The CDR3 is made up of 13 amino acids. The CDR3 reads CASSDDRVDGYTF. The CDR3 DNA reads as TGTGCCAGCAGCGACGACAGGGTGGATGGCTACACCTTC. Using reference TRBV7-8 and TRBJ1-2 for the parts outside the CDR3, the full variable domain is GAGVSQSPRYKVAKRGQDVALRCDPISGHVSLFWYQQALGQGPEFLTYFQNEAQLDKSGLPSDRFFAERPEGSVSTLKIQRTQQEDSAVYLCASSDDRVDGYTFGSGTRLTVV.

The chain employs TRBV4-1 and TRBJ2-7, with 14 bases aligning to TRBD2. V gave up 4 bases and J gave up 0 bases; unmatched junction bases: 5. Looked up from germline, CDR1 is MGHRA and CDR2 is YSYEKL. The CDR3 is 17 amino acids. Written as DNA, the CDR3 is TGCGCCAGCAGCCTGGGACTAGCGGGAGAGCCCTCCTACGAGCAGTACTTC. It specifies CASSLGLAGEPSYEQYF.

This rearrangement joins TRBV5-6 to TRBJ1-2, with D possibly being TRBD1 (5 bases). The V gene lost 0 bases and the J gene lost 6 bases, with 9 bases spanning the gap. The CDR3 loop spans 13 amino acids. Germline V gene data show CDR1 as SGHDT and CDR2 as YYEEEE. The CDR3 spells CASSLGSRDGYTF. In DNA, the CDR3 is TGTGCCAGCAGCTTGGGGTCCAGGGATGGCTACACCTTC.

The chain carries TRBV6-1 and TRBJ1-5, with a possible D match to TRBD1 (6 bases). The CDR3 runs 13 residues. The V end was cut by 4 bases, the J end by 6 bases, with 10 bases between. Germline lookup yields CDR1 MNHNS and CDR2 SASEGT. Here the CDR3 reads CASSAGVSQPQHF. The CDR3 nucleotides are TGTGCCAGCAGTGCAGGGGTTAGTCAGCCCCAGCATTTT.

This sequence joins TRBV6-6 and TRBJ2-3; D possibly corresponds to TRBD1 (5 bases). The germline gives CDR1 MNHNY, CDR2 SVGAGI (reference sequence). Trimming cost V 2 bases and J 2 bases, with 8 bases left between them. The CDR3 runs 14 residues. DNA of the CDR3: TGTGCCAGCAGTTACCGACAGCTCACAGATACGCAGTATTTT. Amino acids: CASSYRQLTDTQYF.

J is TRBJ2-7 and V is TRBV27, with D perhaps matching TRBD1 (6 bases). The CDR3 totals 15 residues. Germline CDR1 is MNHEY and CDR2 is SMNVEV (reference sequence). V was cut by 6 bases and J by 1 base, with 16 bases left in between. The CDR3 nucleotides are TGTGCCAGCAGCCCAAGGGGGATGCCTTCCTACGAGCAGTACTTC. Translation: CASSPRGMPSYEQYF.

The chain has TRBV27 and TRBJ2-3, with TRBD1 identical over 8 bases. CDR3 length: 17 residues. Trimming cost V 6 bases and J 2 bases; bases outside gene matches: 13. Germline CDR1 reads MNHEY; CDR2 reads SMNVEV (reference sequence). The CDR3 DNA reads as TGTGCCAGCAGCCTCTCCGGACAGGGCCTTTTCACAGATACGCAGTATTTT. Protein: CASSLSGQGLFTDTQYF.

This chain links TRBV4-1 with TRBJ2-7; D is uncertain. There are 15 residues in the CDR3. The V end lost 1 base, the J end lost 0 bases, and 10 bases lay between the germline ends. Per the germline V gene, CDR1 is MGHRA and CDR2 is YSYEKL. Here the CDR3 reads CASSQVAGSSYEQYF. The CDR3 coding sequence is TGCGCCAGCAGCCAAGTGGCAGGTTCCTCCTACGAGCAGTACTTC.

The chain links TRBV27 to TRBJ2-7, with D hard to call. V lost 4 bases, J lost 0 bases, and 7 bases lay in between. Germline CDR1 reads MNHEY; CDR2 reads SMNVEV (reference sequence). CDR3 length: 13 amino acids. The CDR3 nucleotides read TGTGCCAGCAGTTCCCAAAGCTCCTACGAGCAGTACTTC. Its protein product is CASSSQSSYEQYF.

J is TRBJ2-5 and V is TRBV10-3; D remains ambiguous. Deletions cut 3 bases from V and 3 bases from J, with 2 bases between. This CDR3 contains 11 residues. Germline-derived CDR1 and CDR2 are ENHRY and SYGVKD. DNA of the CDR3: TGTGCCATCAGTGACGAAGAGACCCAGTACTTC. Amino acids: CAISDEETQYF.

This clonotype was counted a single time. V is TRBV7-9 and J is TRBJ2-1; 12 bases match TRBD2. CDR1 and CDR2 from the germline V gene are SEHNR and FQNEAQ (reference sequence). Trimming at V came to 5 bases and at J to 8 bases, leaving 10 bases not matched to a gene. This CDR3 contains 16 residues. CDR3 DNA sequence: TGTGCCAGCAGCATTCTAGCGGGAGGGCCTAACGATGAGCAGTTCTTC. This translates into CASSILAGGPNDEQFF. The whole variable domain, remainder taken from reference TRBV7-9 and TRBJ2-1, is DTGVSQNPRHKITKRGQNVTFRCDPISEHNRLYWYRQTLGQGPEFLTYFQNEAQLEKSRLLSDRFSAERPKGSFSTLEIQRTEQGDSAMYLCASSILAGGPNDEQFFGPGTRLTVL.

The chain uses TRBV7-9 and TRBJ1-4; D unclear. Trimming removed 3 bases from V and 4 bases from J, with 6 bases in between. This CDR3 has 13 residues. CDR1 and CDR2 from the germline V gene are SEHNR and FQNEAQ (reference sequence). This chain's CDR3 is CASSLSLNEKLFF. The CDR3 nucleotides are TGTGCCAGCAGCTTGTCGCTTAATGAAAAACTGTTTTTT.

This clonotype appeared once. This chain uses TRBV12-5 with TRBJ2-3, with D hard to call. CDR3 size: 17 residues. Germline CDR1 reads LGHNT; CDR2 reads FRNRAP. The V gene lost 3 bases and the J gene lost 0 bases, with 16 bases spanning the gap. The CDR3 DNA reads as TGTGCTAGTGGTTTTGGAACGGGCAGAGAGAGCACAGATACGCAGTATTTT. Translating it yields CASGFGTGRESTDTQYF.

This chain joins TRBV19 and TRBJ2-1; D is perhaps TRBD1 or TRBD2 (7 bases each). Trimming stripped 1 base from V and 6 bases from J, with 16 bases between. The CDR3 totals 16 residues. The germline V gene encodes CDR1 LNHDA and CDR2 SQIVND (reference sequence). The CDR3 here is CASSIGSGGGINEQFF. The CDR3 DNA follows: TGTGCCAGTAGTATAGGCTCAGGGGGGGGAATCAATGAGCAGTTCTTC.

In regard to this clonotype: One junction end does not reproduce the germline sequence, and a read error may be involved. The V and J genes are TRBV7-9 and TRBJ1-1; tentative D call: TRBD1 (5 bases). The CDR3 length is 13 residues. Per the germline V gene, CDR1 is SEHNR and CDR2 is FQNEAQ (reference sequence). The CDR3 DNA is TGTGCCAGCAGCTTAGGGGGGAACCCTGAAGCTTTCTTT. Translated, it gives CASSLGGNPEAFF.

The genes are TRBV7-2 and TRBJ2-1; D might be TRBD1 (6 bases). The ends were cut back, 3 bases at V and 4 bases at J, with 10 bases in the middle. The germline V gene encodes CDR1 SGHTA and CDR2 FQGNSA. The CDR3 length is 14 residues. CDR3 residues: CASSFEDSYNEQFF. In nucleotides, the CDR3 is TGTGCCAGCAGCTTTGAGGACAGTTACAATGAGCAGTTCTTC.